This entry lists 27 T cell receptor beta chains sequenced from one sample in a study of shared clonotypes between healthy human individuals. The method was immunoSEQ multiplex PCR; TCRdb's version includes in-frame clones alone and lacks a portion of them. The table shows more than 900,000 clones, with approximately 80% occurring only once. Sample: memory CD4+ T cells from PBMCs. Documented subset: CD45RA-negative fraction. The source is a young man in good health. Some clones in this sample may be carry-over from other donors' samples.

This clone has just a few counts. The chain recombines TRBV5-8 with TRBJ2-6; possible D gene TRBD2, 5 bases. This CDR3 region has 16 residues. In germline, CDR1 is SGHTS, CDR2 YDEGEE. The V gene lost 0 bases and the J gene lost 0 bases, with 7 bases spanning the gap. The CDR3 spells CASSLGGFSGANVLTF. Here the CDR3 DNA reads TGTGCCAGCAGCTTGGGCGGGTTCTCTGGGGCCAACGTCCTGACTTTC.

The CDR3 DNA sequence: TGTGCCAGCAGCTTAATGACAGGGGAGGGCGAAGCTTTCTTT. Its translation: CASSLMTGEGEAFF. This chain joins TRBV7-9 and TRBJ1-1, with 8 bases lining up with TRBD1. In germline, CDR1 is SEHNR, CDR2 FQNEAQ (reference sequence). The CDR3 spans 14 residues. Trimming removed 2 bases from V and 8 bases from J; junction bases left unmatched: 7. The whole variable domain, remainder taken from reference TRBV7-9 and TRBJ1-1, is DTGVSQNPRHKITKRGQNVTFRCDPISEHNRLYWYRQTLGQGPEFLTYFQNEAQLEKSRLLSDRFSAERPKGSFSTLEIQRTEQGDSAMYLCASSLMTGEGEAFFGQGTRLTVV.

This clone was found once. This chain uses TRBV29-1 with TRBJ2-3; TRBD2 aligns across 7 bases. The CDR3 totals 15 residues. Per the germline V gene, CDR1 is SQVTM and CDR2 is ANQGSEA. Trimming cost V 2 bases and J 0 bases; bases outside gene matches: 5. CDR3 sequence reads: CSVEQRELSTDTQYF. CDR3 nucleotides: TGCAGCGTTGAACAGCGGGAACTTAGCACAGATACGCAGTATTTT.

This clone has a handful of counts. The J gene is TRBJ2-2, the V gene TRBV29-1; TRBD1 is a possible D gene (6 bases). The CDR3 contains 12 residues. Germline-derived CDR1 and CDR2 are SQVTM and ANQGSEA. V lost 3 bases and J 6 bases, leaving 8 bases between the germline ends. The CDR3 region is CSVDRGSGELFF. The DNA of the CDR3 is TGCAGCGTTGACAGGGGCTCCGGGGAGCTGTTTTTT.

This rearrangement joins TRBV29-1 to TRBJ1-1; maybe TRBD1 (6 bases). Trimming shortened V by 6 bases and J by 5 bases, and 13 bases separated the two germline ends. The germline gives CDR1 SQVTM, CDR2 ANQGSEA. The CDR3 covers 12 residues. The CDR3 region is CSVLGGRTEAFF. CDR3 in DNA: TGCAGCGTGTTAGGGGGTCGGACTGAAGCTTTCTTT.

This rearrangement joins TRBV27 to TRBJ2-3; 7 positions agree with TRBD2. The CDR3 totals 14 residues. V shed 0 bases, J shed 9 bases, and the junction held 6 bases outside the gene matches. The germline CDR1 and CDR2 sequences are MNHEY and SMNVEV (reference sequence). The CDR3, as DNA: TGTGCCAGCAGTTTATCGAGGGCTAGCGGAACGCAGTATTTT. Its protein is CASSLSRASGTQYF.

The chain joins TRBV7-8 to TRBJ1-5, with 7 bases aligning to TRBD1. The V gene end was trimmed by 5 bases and the J gene end by 5 bases; junction bases not matched to a gene: 15. Per germline, CDR1 SGHVS and CDR2 FQNEAQ. The CDR3 totals 17 residues. CDR3 residues: CASSPKGAGTDYQPQHF. CDR3 DNA sequence: TGTGCCAGCAGCCCGAAGGGGGCAGGGACGGATTATCAGCCCCAGCATTTT.

This clone was seen a few times. The genes are TRBV5-1 and TRBJ2-7; 11 bases align to TRBD2. The CDR3 extends over 14 amino acids. CDR1 is SGHRS and CDR2 is YFSETQ in the germline V gene. Trimming at V came to 3 bases and at J to 6 bases, leaving 5 bases not matched to a gene. The CDR3 reads CASSWTSGSVEQYF. The CDR3, as DNA: TGCGCCAGCAGCTGGACTAGCGGGTCGGTCGAGCAGTACTTC.

The V call is TRBV29-1, the J call TRBJ1-4, with D hard to call. CDR1 and CDR2 from the germline V gene are SQVTM and ANQGSEA. Trimming pared 6 bases from V and 7 bases from J, leaving 15 bases between. This CDR3 has 13 amino acids. The CDR3 DNA follows: TGCAGCGTCAGGCCTGCTGGGGTTGAAAAACTGTTTTTT. This translates into CSVRPAGVEKLFF.

The V gene is TRBV7-6, the J gene TRBJ2-1; D remains ambiguous. V lost 1 base to trimming and J lost 6 bases, with 10 bases between them. The germline gives CDR1 SGHVS, CDR2 FNYEAQ. This CDR3 region has 14 residues. The chain's CDR3 is CASSLEFGGNEQFF. The CDR3 DNA follows: TGTGCCAGCAGCTTAGAATTTGGCGGCAATGAGCAGTTCTTC.

The genes are TRBV28 and TRBJ2-7; D gene uncertain. Germline V gene sequence: CDR1 MDHEN, CDR2 SYDVKM. This CDR3 contains 10 residues. V was trimmed by 10 bases and J by 2 bases, leaving 6 bases between them. This CDR3 reads CATGTYEQYF. The CDR3 region has the DNA TGTGCCACGGGTACCTACGAGCAGTACTTC.

About this clone itself: The same CDR3 also results from other DNA sequences found in this sample. The chain employs TRBV5-1 and TRBJ2-1; 8 nucleotides line up with TRBD2. This CDR3 has 15 amino acids. Losses at the gene ends were 0 bases for V and 3 bases for J; bases not matched to a gene: 2. The germline gives CDR1 SGHRS, CDR2 YFSETQ. This chain's CDR3 is CASSLDSGSYNEQFF. The CDR3 DNA follows: TGCGCCAGCAGCTTGGACAGCGGGAGCTACAATGAGCAGTTCTTC.

The rearrangement uses TRBV11-2 and TRBJ2-1; 10 nucleotides match TRBD1. The germline V gene has CDR1 SGHAT and CDR2 FQNNGV. With V trimmed by 5 bases and J by 2 bases, 6 bases remained unmatched. The CDR3 is made up of 16 amino acids. The CDR3: CASSRLGQGTYNEQFF. Written as DNA, the CDR3 is TGTGCCAGCAGCCGGTTGGGACAGGGGACCTACAATGAGCAGTTCTTC.

This chain uses TRBV6-5 with TRBJ2-7, with 7 bases aligning to TRBD1. With 6 bases clipped from V and 2 bases from J, the junction kept 10 bases outside the gene matches. The CDR3 extends over 15 amino acids. Germline values: CDR1 MNHEY, CDR2 SVGAGI. CDR3: CASSQQGRGPYEQYF. The CDR3 nucleotides read TGTGCCAGCAGCCAGCAAGGAAGGGGGCCCTACGAGCAGTACTTC.

This clone was counted once. This chain connects TRBV5-1 to TRBJ1-1; possibly TRBD1 for D (6 bases). V was cut by 3 bases and J by 1 base, with 13 bases left in between. Germline values: CDR1 SGHRS, CDR2 YFSETQ. The length of the CDR3 is 15 residues. CDR3 sequence: CASSSAVGANTEAFF. CDR3 DNA: TGCGCCAGCAGCTCGGCGGTGGGGGCGAACACTGAAGCTTTCTTT.

This chain links TRBV6-1 with TRBJ1-4, with a weak D call TRBD1 (6 bases). V was shortened by 7 bases and J by 6 bases, with 12 bases between the two germline ends. The CDR3 consists of 13 residues. Germline lookup yields CDR1 MNHNS and CDR2 SASEGT. CDR3: CASTRRGDEKLFF. CDR3 bases: TGTGCCAGCACCCGAAGGGGGGATGAAAAACTGTTTTTT.

The chain recombines TRBV5-5 with TRBJ2-1, with D perhaps given as TRBD1 or TRBD2 (5 bases each). V lost 5 bases to trimming and J lost 8 bases, with 17 bases between them. Germline values: CDR1 SGHKS, CDR2 YYEKEE (reference sequence). This CDR3 contains 14 residues. CDR3 DNA sequence: TGTGCCAGCAGTTTCCGCCCCAGAGGGGATGAGCAGTTCTTC. Its protein is CASSFRPRGDEQFF.

The CDR3 sequence is CASGLDTPASSYEQYF. CDR3 nucleotides: TGCGCCAGCGGTTTGGACACTCCCGCTTCCTCCTACGAGCAGTACTTC. This sequence joins TRBV10-1 and TRBJ2-7; perhaps TRBD1 as D (5 bases). V dropped 8 bases and J dropped 0 bases, with 20 bases sitting between them. The length of the CDR3 is 16 residues. CDR1 is WNHNN and CDR2 is SYGVQD in the germline V gene (reference sequence).

The V call is TRBV6-6, the J call TRBJ1-1; D gene uncertain. Germline V gene lookup returns CDR1 MNHNY and CDR2 SVGAGI (reference sequence). The CDR3 length is 13 residues. Deletions cut 6 bases from V and 1 base from J, with 9 bases between. DNA of the CDR3: TGTGCCAGCAGCCTCGACCGGAACACTGAAGCTTTCTTT. As protein: CASSLDRNTEAFF.

This clone was counted a single time. The chain has TRBV28 and TRBJ1-5; D is uncertain. Germline V lookup: CDR1 MDHEN, CDR2 SYDVKM. The V and J ends lost 2 bases and 2 bases respectively, with 10 bases between them. The CDR3 consists of 15 residues. CDR3 DNA: TGTGCCAGCAGTTTAGGAGGGTTTGGCAATCAGCCCCAGCATTTT. Protein sequence: CASSLGGFGNQPQHF.

V gene TRBV5-1 combines with J gene TRBJ1-2; TRBD1 aligns across 12 bases. The CDR3 consists of 16 residues. The trim removed 5 bases at V and 8 bases at J, leaving 13 bases unmatched. CDR1 SGHRS and CDR2 YFSETQ come from the germline V gene. The CDR3 nucleotides read TGCGCCAGCAGGACCGATCCGGGACAGGGGGCGTGGGGCTACACCTTC. Protein sequence: CASRTDPGQGAWGYTF.

This clone was found once. V and J are TRBV5-4 and TRBJ2-7; 8 positions match TRBD1. CDR1 and CDR2 (germline): SGHNT, YYREEE (reference sequence). V lost 5 bases and J lost 5; bases outside the gene matches: 9. This CDR3 region has 14 residues. This chain's CDR3 is CASSLRQGRHEQYF. The DNA of the CDR3 is TGTGCCAGCAGTCTTAGACAGGGGAGACACGAGCAGTACTTC.

This clone showed up just a few times. The chain carries TRBV11-2 and TRBJ2-1; tentative D call: TRBD1 (5 bases). The CDR3 consists of 15 residues. Trimming removed 8 bases at V and 2 bases at J, with 16 bases between. Germline V lookup: CDR1 SGHAT, CDR2 FQNNGV. The CDR3 DNA reads as TGTGCCAGCGCTCTGGGGCAGGGTCCCTACAATGAGCAGTTCTTC. Encoded protein: CASALGQGPYNEQFF. Full variable domain (outside the CDR3, taken from reference TRBV11-2 and TRBJ2-1): EAGVAQSPRYKIIEKRQSVAFWCNPISGHATLYWYQQILGQGPKLLIQFQNNGVVDDSQLPKDRFSAERLKGVDSTLKIQPAKLEDSAVYLCASALGQGPYNEQFFGPGTRLTVL.

A few counts support this clone. The gene calls are TRBV5-1 and TRBJ2-2, with 7 bases matching TRBD2. This CDR3 region has 15 residues. In germline, CDR1 is SGHRS, CDR2 YFSETQ. V lost 3 bases and J lost 5; bases outside the gene matches: 7. The CDR3 region has the DNA TGCGCCAGCAGCTGGGGAGGGCCTGGGACCGGGGAGCTGTTTTTT. Translating gives CASSWGGPGTGELFF.

The chain has TRBV28 and TRBJ2-7; 9 bases are a match to TRBD2. V gave up 3 bases and J gave up 1 base; unmatched junction bases: 4. This CDR3 has 15 amino acids. CDR1 and CDR2 from the germline V gene are MDHEN and SYDVKM. The CDR3 region is CASSLWLAGSYEQYF. The CDR3 DNA is TGTGCCAGCAGTTTGTGGCTAGCGGGGTCCTACGAGCAGTACTTC. The whole variable domain, remainder taken from reference TRBV28 and TRBJ2-7, is DVKVTQSSRYLVKRTGEKVFLECVQDMDHENMFWYRQDPGLGLRLIYFSYDVKMKEKGDIPEGYSVSREKKERFSLILESASTNQTSMYLCASSLWLAGSYEQYFGPGTRLTVT.

This clone was recorded at least ten times. This CDR3 is also generated by other DNA sequences in the sample. This chain connects TRBV5-1 to TRBJ1-5, with 11 bases that match TRBD1. The germline V gene has CDR1 SGHRS and CDR2 YFSETQ. Losses at the gene ends were 4 bases for V and 4 bases for J; bases not matched to a gene: 4. The CDR3 is made up of 15 amino acids. For the CDR3, the DNA is TGCGCCAGCAGCCTAGGACAGGGGGCTAATCAGCCCCAGCATTTT. Its protein product is CASSLGQGANQPQHF.

V is TRBV5-1 and J is TRBJ1-1; D is undetermined. V lost 2 bases to trimming and J lost 0 bases, with 8 bases between them. This CDR3 has 14 residues. Germline V gives CDR1 SGHRS, CDR2 YFSETQ. The CDR3 here is CASSFSGMNTEAFF. The CDR3 bases are TGCGCCAGCAGCTTTTCGGGCATGAACACTGAAGCTTTCTTT.